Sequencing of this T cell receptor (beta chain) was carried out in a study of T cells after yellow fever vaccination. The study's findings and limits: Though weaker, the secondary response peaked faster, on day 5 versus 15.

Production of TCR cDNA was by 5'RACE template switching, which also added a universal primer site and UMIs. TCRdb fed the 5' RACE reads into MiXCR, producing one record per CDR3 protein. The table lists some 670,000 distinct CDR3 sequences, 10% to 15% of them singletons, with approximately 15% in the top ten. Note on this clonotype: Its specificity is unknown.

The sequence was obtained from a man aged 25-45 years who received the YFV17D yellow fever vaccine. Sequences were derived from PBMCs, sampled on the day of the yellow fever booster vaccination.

The CDR3 coding sequence is TGTGCCAGCACCTCGGGACTAGCGGGAGATGAGCAGTTCTTC. Residues: CASTSGLAGDEQFF. The V and J genes are TRBV27 and TRBJ2-1; 14 nucleotides agree with TRBD2. The CDR3 spans 14 residues. V lost 7 bases and J lost 8; bases outside the gene matches: 4. Germline assignment: CDR1 MNHEY and CDR2 SMNVEV (reference sequence).